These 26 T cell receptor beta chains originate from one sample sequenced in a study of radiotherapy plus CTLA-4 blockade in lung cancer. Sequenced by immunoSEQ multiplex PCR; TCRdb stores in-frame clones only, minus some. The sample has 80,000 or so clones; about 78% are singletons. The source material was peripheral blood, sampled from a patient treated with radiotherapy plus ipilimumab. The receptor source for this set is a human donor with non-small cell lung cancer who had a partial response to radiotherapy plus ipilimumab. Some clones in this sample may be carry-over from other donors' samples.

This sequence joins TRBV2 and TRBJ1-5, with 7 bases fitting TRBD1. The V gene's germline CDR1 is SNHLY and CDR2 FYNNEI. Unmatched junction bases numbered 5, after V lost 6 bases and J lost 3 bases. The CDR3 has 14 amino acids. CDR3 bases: TGTGCCAGCAGGAGGACAGGCCTCAATCAGCCCCAGCATTTT. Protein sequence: CASRRTGLNQPQHF.

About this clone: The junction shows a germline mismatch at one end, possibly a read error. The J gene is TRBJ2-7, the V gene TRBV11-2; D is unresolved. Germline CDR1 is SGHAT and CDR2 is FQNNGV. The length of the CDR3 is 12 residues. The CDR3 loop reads CASSLAPGPLLF. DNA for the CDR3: TGTGCCAGCAGCTTAGCTCCCGGTCCACTACTCTTC.

CDR3 loop: CASKRGLQETQYF. DNA of the CDR3: TGTGCCAGCAAAAGGGGGCTCCAAGAGACCCAGTACTTC. The rearrangement uses TRBV7-2 and TRBJ2-5; 7 positions agree with TRBD1. The J segment lost 1 base and the V segment lost 7 bases, leaving 3 bases of the junction unmatched. Germline V gene data show CDR1 as SGHTA and CDR2 as FQGNSA. The CDR3 spans 13 residues.

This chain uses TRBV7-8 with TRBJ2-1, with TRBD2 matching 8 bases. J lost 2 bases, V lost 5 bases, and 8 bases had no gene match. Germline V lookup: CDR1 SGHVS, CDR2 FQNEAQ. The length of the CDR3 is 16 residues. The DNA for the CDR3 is TGTGCCAGCAGCCCCTTAGCGGGGAGTCCCTACAATGAGCAGTTCTTC. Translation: CASSPLAGSPYNEQFF.

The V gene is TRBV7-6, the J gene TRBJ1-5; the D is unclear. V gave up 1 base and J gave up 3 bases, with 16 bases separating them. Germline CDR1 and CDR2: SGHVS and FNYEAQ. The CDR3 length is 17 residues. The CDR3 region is CASSLDERQFSNQPQHF. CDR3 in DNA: TGTGCCAGCAGCTTAGATGAGAGACAATTTTCCAATCAGCCCCAGCATTTT.

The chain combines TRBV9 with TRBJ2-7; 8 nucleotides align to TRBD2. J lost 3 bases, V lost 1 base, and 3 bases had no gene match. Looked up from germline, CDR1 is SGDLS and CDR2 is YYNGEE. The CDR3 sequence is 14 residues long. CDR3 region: CASSVSSGGYEQYF. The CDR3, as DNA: TGTGCCAGCAGCGTATCGAGCGGGGGCTACGAGCAGTACTTC.

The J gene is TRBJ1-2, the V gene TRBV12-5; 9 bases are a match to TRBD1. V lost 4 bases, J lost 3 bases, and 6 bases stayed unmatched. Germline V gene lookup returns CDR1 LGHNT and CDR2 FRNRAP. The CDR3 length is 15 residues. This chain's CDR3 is CASGSTGGAYYGYTF. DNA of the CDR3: TGTGCTAGTGGTTCTACAGGGGGCGCATACTATGGCTACACCTTC.

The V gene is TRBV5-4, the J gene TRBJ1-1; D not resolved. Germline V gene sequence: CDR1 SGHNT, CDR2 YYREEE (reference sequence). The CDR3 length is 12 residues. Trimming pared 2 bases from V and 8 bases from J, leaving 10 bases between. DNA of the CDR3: TGTGCCAGCAGCTTTCTAGGCAAGGAAGCTTTCTTT. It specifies CASSFLGKEAFF.

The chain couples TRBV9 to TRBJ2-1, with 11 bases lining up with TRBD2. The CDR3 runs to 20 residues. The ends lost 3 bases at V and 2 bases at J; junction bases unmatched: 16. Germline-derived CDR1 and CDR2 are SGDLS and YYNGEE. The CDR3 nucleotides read TGTGCCAGCAGCGCCAATCCCGGGACTAGCGGACTCCAAACCTACAATGAGCAGTTCTTC. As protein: CASSANPGTSGLQTYNEQFF.

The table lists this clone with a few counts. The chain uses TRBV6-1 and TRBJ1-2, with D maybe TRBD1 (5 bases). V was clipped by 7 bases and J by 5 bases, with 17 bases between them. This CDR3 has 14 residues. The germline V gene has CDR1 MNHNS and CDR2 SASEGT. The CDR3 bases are TGTGCCAGCAAAGGTGCAGGGTTCGGGTATGGCTACACCTTC. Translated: CASKGAGFGYGYTF.

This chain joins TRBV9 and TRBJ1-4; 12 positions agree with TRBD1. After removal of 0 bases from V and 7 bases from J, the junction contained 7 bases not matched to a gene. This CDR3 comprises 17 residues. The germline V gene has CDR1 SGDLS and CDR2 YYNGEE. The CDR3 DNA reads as TGTGCCAGCAGCGTAGGGGGACAGGGGGCATTTAGTGAAAAACTGTTTTTT. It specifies CASSVGGQGAFSEKLFF. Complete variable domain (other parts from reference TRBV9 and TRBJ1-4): DSGVTQTPKHLITATGQRVTLRCSPRSGDLSVYWYQQSLDQGLQFLIQYYNGEERAKGNILERFSAQQFPDLHSELNLSSLELGDSALYFCASSVGGQGAFSEKLFFGSGTQLSVL.

In nucleotides, the CDR3 is TGTGCCAGCGGGAGGGACAGGTCGACAGTGACTGAAGCTTTCTTT. The encoded protein is CASGRDRSTVTEAFF. The rearrangement uses TRBV2 and TRBJ1-1; 8 nucleotides line up with TRBD1. The CDR3 is 15 amino acids. Trimming cost V 8 bases and J 5 bases; bases outside gene matches: 13. Per the germline V gene, CDR1 is SNHLY and CDR2 is FYNNEI. Combining the CDR3 with reference TRBV2 and TRBJ1-1 gives the whole variable domain EPEVTQTPSHQVTQMGQEVILRCVPISNHLYFYWYRQILGQKVEFLVSFYNNEISEKSEIFDDQFSVERPDGSNFTLKIRSTKLEDSAMYFCASGRDRSTVTEAFFGQGTRLTVV.

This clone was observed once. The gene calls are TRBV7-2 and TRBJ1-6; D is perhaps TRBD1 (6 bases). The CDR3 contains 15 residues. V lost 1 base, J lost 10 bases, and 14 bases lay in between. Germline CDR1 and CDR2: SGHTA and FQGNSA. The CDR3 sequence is CASSLGSLQGSPLHF. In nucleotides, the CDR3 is TGTGCCAGCAGCTTAGGGTCACTGCAGGGGTCACCCCTCCACTTT.

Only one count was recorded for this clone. CDR3 nucleotides: TGTGCCAGCAGCTTACTCCAGGCAGGTGCTGGCGGGGGCTACACCTTC. Its protein product is CASSLLQAGAGGGYTF. V usage is TRBV7-6 and J usage is TRBJ1-2; D not resolved. Trimming took off 2 bases at V and 8 bases at J, with 21 bases between the two ends. Germline V gene lookup returns CDR1 SGHVS and CDR2 FNYEAQ. The CDR3 extends over 16 amino acids. The variable domain in full, with the rest retrieved from reference TRBV7-6 and TRBJ1-2, is GAGVSQSPRYKVTKRGQDVALRCDPISGHVSLYWYRQALGQGPEFLTYFNYEAQQDKSGLPNDRFSAERPEGSISTLTIQRTEQRDSAMYRCASSLLQAGAGGGYTFGSGTRLTVV.

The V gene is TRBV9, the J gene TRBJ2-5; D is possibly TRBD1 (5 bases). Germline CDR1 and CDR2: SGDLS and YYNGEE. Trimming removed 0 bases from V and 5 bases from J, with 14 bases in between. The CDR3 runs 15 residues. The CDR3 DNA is TGTGCCAGCAGCGTAGATGGTAGCCCAGGGGAGACCCAGTACTTC. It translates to CASSVDGSPGETQYF.

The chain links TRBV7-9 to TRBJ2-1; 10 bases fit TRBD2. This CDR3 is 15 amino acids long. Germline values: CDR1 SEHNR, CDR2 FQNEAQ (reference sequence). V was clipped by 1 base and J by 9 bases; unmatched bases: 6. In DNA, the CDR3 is TGTGCCAGCAGCTTAGGTCTAGCGGGAGCTTCTGAGCAGTTCTTC. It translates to CASSLGLAGASEQFF.

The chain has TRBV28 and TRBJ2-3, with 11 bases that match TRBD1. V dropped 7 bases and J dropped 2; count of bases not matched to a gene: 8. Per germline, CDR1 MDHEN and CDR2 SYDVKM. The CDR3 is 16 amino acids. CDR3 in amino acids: CASIRTGGFITDTQYF. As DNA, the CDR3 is TGTGCCAGCATTAGGACAGGGGGCTTTATCACAGATACGCAGTATTTT.

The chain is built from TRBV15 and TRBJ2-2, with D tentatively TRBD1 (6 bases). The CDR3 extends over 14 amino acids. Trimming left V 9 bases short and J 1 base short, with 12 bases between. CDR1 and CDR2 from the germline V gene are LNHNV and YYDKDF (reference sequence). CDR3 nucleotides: TGTGCCACGTCTACAGGGTTGAACACCGGGGAGCTGTTTTTT. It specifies CATSTGLNTGELFF. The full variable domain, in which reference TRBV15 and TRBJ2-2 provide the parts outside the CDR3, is DAMVIQNPRYQVTQFGKPVTLSCSQTLNHNVMYWYQQKSSQAPKLLFHYYDKDFNNEADTPDNFQSRRPNTSFCFLDIRSPGLGDTAMYLCATSTGLNTGELFFGEGSRLTVL.

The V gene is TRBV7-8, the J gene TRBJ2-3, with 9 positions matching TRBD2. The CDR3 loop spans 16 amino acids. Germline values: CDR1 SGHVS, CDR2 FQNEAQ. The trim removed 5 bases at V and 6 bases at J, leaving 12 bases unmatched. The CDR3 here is CASSPLKRGAPDTQYF. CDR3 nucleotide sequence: TGTGCCAGCAGCCCGCTCAAGCGGGGGGCCCCGGATACGCAGTATTTT. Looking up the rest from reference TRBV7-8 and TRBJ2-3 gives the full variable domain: GAGVSQSPRYKVAKRGQDVALRCDPISGHVSLFWYQQALGQGPEFLTYFQNEAQLDKSGLPSDRFFAERPEGSVSTLKIQRTQQEDSAVYLCASSPLKRGAPDTQYFGPGTRLTVL.

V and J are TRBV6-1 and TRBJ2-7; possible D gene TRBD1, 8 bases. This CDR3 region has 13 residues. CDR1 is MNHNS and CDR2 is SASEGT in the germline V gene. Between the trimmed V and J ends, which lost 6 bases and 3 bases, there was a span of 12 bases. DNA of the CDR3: TGTGCCAGCAGCCACAGGGGGGGCTACGAGCAGTACTTC. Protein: CASSHRGGYEQYF.

The CDR3: CASSNRDSWGEQYF. DNA of the CDR3: TGTGCCAGCAGCAACCGGGACTCTTGGGGCGAGCAGTACTTC. The J gene is TRBJ2-7, the V gene TRBV7-9, with a weak D call TRBD2 (6 bases). The CDR3 sequence is 14 residues long. V was shortened by 5 bases and J by 6 bases, with 17 bases between the two germline ends. Germline CDR1 reads SEHNR; CDR2 reads FQNEAQ (reference sequence).

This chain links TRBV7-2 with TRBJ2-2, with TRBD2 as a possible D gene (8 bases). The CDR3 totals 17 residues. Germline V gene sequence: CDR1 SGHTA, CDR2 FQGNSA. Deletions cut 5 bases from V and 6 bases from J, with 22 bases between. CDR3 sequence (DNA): TGTGCCAGCAGCCTCGACAGGGCGGGGGGTCGGGCCGGGGAGCTGTTTTTT. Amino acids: CASSLDRAGGRAGELFF. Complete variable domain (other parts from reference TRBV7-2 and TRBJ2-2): GAGVSQSPSNKVTEKGKDVELRCDPISGHTALYWYRQSLGQGLEFLIYFQGNSAPDKSGLPSDRFSAERTGGSVSTLTIQRTQQEDSAVYLCASSLDRAGGRAGELFFGEGSRLTVL.

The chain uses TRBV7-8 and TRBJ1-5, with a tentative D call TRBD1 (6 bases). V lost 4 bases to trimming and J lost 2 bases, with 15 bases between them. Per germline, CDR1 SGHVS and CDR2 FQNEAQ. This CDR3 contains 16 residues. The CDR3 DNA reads TGTGCCAGCAGCTGGGGGCGGGGGGCTGGCAATCAGCCCCAGCATTTT. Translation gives CASSWGRGAGNQPQHF.

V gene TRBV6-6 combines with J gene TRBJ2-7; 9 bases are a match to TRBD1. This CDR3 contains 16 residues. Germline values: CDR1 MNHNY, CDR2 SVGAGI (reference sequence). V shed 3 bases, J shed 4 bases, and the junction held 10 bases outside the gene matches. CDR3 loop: CASSYQGQGGDYEQYF. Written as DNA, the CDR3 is TGTGCCAGCAGTTATCAGGGACAGGGAGGGGATTACGAGCAGTACTTC.

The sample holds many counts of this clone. The CDR3, as DNA: TGCGCCAGCAGCTTCGACACTCAACCGAACACTGAAGCTTTCTTT. Encoded protein: CASSFDTQPNTEAFF. This chain links TRBV5-1 with TRBJ1-1; D unresolved. V lost 2 bases to trimming and J lost 1 base, with 12 bases between them. Looked up from germline, CDR1 is SGHRS and CDR2 is YFSETQ. The CDR3 length is 15 residues.

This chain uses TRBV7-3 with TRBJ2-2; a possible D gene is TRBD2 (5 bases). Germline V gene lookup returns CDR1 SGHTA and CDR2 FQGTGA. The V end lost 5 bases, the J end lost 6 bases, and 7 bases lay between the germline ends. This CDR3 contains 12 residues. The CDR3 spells CASSLGAGELFF. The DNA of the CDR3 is TGTGCCAGCAGCCTCGGGGCCGGGGAGCTGTTTTTT.